The 19 T cell receptor beta chains below all came from one sample that was sequenced in a study of Ad26.COV2.S vaccination and SARS-CoV-2 variants. Measured with immunoSEQ multiplex PCR; TCRdb has only the in-frame clones, and not every one. The sample consists of 450,000 to 550,000 clones, 70% to 90% of them appearing once. Treatment in this sample: around 19 received Ad26.COV2.S at low or high dose, single or two shots; several received placebo; per-sample allocation not given. Material that was analyzed had been drawn on day 63 after the first vaccine or placebo injection. Sequences were derived from peripheral blood, sampled in a trial of Ad26.COV2.S vaccine versus placebo. The receptors were gathered from a person between 18 and 65 years old who received the Ad26.COV2.S COVID-19 vaccine or a placebo.

The rearrangement uses TRBV3-1 (or the pseudogene TRBV3-2) and TRBJ1-1; D not certain. Per germline, CDR1 LGHDT and CDR2 YNNKEL (reference sequence). CDR3 length equals 15 residues. V was trimmed by 1 base and J by 0 bases, leaving 9 bases between them. The CDR3 DNA reads as TGTGCCAGCAGCCAAGCAGGACTCCTGAACACTGAAGCTTTCTTT. Translation gives CASSQAGLLNTEAFF.

V is TRBV2 and J is TRBJ2-2; perhaps TRBD2 as D (6 bases). The CDR3 is 14 amino acids. The V and J ends lost 9 bases and 4 bases respectively, with 15 bases between them. Germline V gene lookup returns CDR1 SNHLY and CDR2 FYNNEI. CDR3: CARGGLVVTGELFF. The CDR3 nucleotides are TGTGCCAGAGGAGGGCTAGTGGTCACCGGGGAGCTGTTTTTT.

This clone was counted between two and nine times. This chain joins TRBV19 and TRBJ2-4, with 8 positions matching TRBD1. Germline values: CDR1 LNHDA, CDR2 SQIVND (reference sequence). Trimming cost V 7 bases and J 4 bases; bases outside gene matches: 12. This CDR3 has 16 residues. The DNA of the CDR3 is TGTGCCAGTAACGCAATCGGACAGGGAGAAAAAAACATTCAGTACTTC. It translates to CASNAIGQGEKNIQYF.

The V and J genes are TRBV4-2 and TRBJ1-3, with D hard to call. The CDR3 loop spans 16 amino acids. From germline, CDR1 is LGHNA and CDR2 YNFKEQ. The V and J ends lost 0 bases and 0 bases respectively, with 9 bases between them. The CDR3 sequence: CASSQDRHSSGNTIYF. For the CDR3, the DNA is TGTGCCAGCAGCCAAGATCGGCACTCCTCTGGAAACACCATATATTTT.

This clone showed up just once. The genes are TRBV6-2 or TRBV6-3 and TRBJ1-2, with D perhaps matching TRBD1 (5 bases). Germline V gives CDR1 MNHEY, CDR2 SVGEGT. V was clipped by 5 bases and J by 4 bases, with 11 bases between them. The CDR3 spans 13 residues. This chain's CDR3 is CASSRDRIYGYTF. The CDR3 DNA follows: TGTGCCAGCAGTCGGGACCGAATCTATGGCTACACCTTC.

The J gene is TRBJ2-1, the V gene TRBV9, with D perhaps matching TRBD1 or TRBD2 (5 bases each). CDR1 is SGDLS and CDR2 is YYNGEE in the germline V gene. The CDR3 consists of 15 residues. Trimming left V 4 bases short and J 4 bases short, with 15 bases between. The CDR3 region has the DNA TGTGCCAGCAGCCCAACGGCCGGGGCTTACAATGAGCAGTTCTTC. This gives the protein CASSPTAGAYNEQFF.

The rearrangement uses TRBV6-2 or TRBV6-3 and TRBJ2-1, with 7 bases aligning to TRBD2. The V gene's germline CDR1 is MNHEY and CDR2 SVGEGT. This CDR3 has 14 amino acids. J lost 3 bases, V lost 6 bases, and 5 bases had no gene match. The DNA for the CDR3 is TGTGCCAGCAGCCCTAGCGGCGTCTACAATGAGCAGTTCTTC. Amino acids: CASSPSGVYNEQFF.

The rearrangement uses TRBV7-9 and TRBJ2-2; D unresolved. Germline CDR1 SEHNR, CDR2 FQNEAQ (reference sequence). Trimming cost V 4 bases and J 4 bases, with 10 bases left between them. The CDR3 runs to 14 residues. Here the CDR3 reads CASSSRAITGELFF. The DNA for the CDR3 is TGTGCCAGCAGCTCGAGAGCGATCACCGGGGAGCTGTTTTTT.

CDR3 amino acids: CASSVLQGTNTEAFF. DNA of the CDR3: TGTGCCAGCAGCGTCCTACAGGGGACGAACACTGAAGCTTTCTTT. V usage is TRBV7-9 and J usage is TRBJ1-1, with 7 bases matching TRBD1. The CDR3 has 15 amino acids. Germline loops: CDR1 SEHNR, CDR2 FQNEAQ (reference sequence). Germline trimming cut 5 bases from V and 1 base from J; bases unmatched to any gene: 7. Full variable domain (rest looked up from reference TRBV7-9 and TRBJ1-1): DTGVSQNPRHKITKRGQNVTFRCDPISEHNRLYWYRQTLGQGPEFLTYFQNEAQLEKSRLLSDRFSAERPKGSFSTLEIQRTEQGDSAMYLCASSVLQGTNTEAFFGQGTRLTVV.

The chain joins TRBV3-1 (or the pseudogene TRBV3-2) to TRBJ2-5; TRBD2 matches at 7 bases. After removal of 0 bases from V and 2 bases from J, the junction contained 12 bases not matched to a gene. CDR1 and CDR2 (germline): LGHDT, YNNKEL (reference sequence). This CDR3 has 18 amino acids. The CDR3 is CASSQDPARDYGQETQYF. The CDR3 DNA is TGTGCCAGCAGCCAAGATCCGGCCAGGGACTATGGGCAAGAGACCCAGTACTTC.

The rearrangement joins TRBV6-6 to TRBJ2-7; 7 nucleotides align to TRBD2. This CDR3 has 16 amino acids. V trimming: 0 bases; J trimming: 5 bases; junction bases outside the gene matches: 10. The V gene's germline CDR1 is MNHNY and CDR2 SVGAGI (reference sequence). The DNA for the CDR3 is TGTGCCAGCAGTTACTCGGGTCGGGCGGGGGATCACGAGCAGTACTTC. Protein: CASSYSGRAGDHEQYF.

This chain connects TRBV28 to TRBJ1-1; D gene uncertain. This CDR3 is 13 amino acids long. Between the trimmed V and J ends, which lost 4 bases and 2 bases, there was a span of 8 bases. From germline, CDR1 is MDHEN and CDR2 SYDVKM. Here the CDR3 reads CASSSGSNTEAFF. The CDR3 DNA is TGTGCCAGCAGTTCGGGCAGTAACACTGAAGCTTTCTTT.

The rearrangement links TRBV28 to TRBJ2-1; 13 bases map to TRBD2. The germline V gene encodes CDR1 MDHEN and CDR2 SYDVKM. J lost 6 bases, V lost 6 bases, and 8 bases had no gene match. The CDR3 runs to 16 residues. The CDR3 region has the DNA TGTGCCAGCAGGATCCCACTAGCGGGAGGGGTCAATGAGCAGTTCTTC. It translates to CASRIPLAGGVNEQFF.

This clone is a singleton in its sample. V and J are TRBV14 and TRBJ2-5; 10 nucleotides agree with TRBD2. From germline, CDR1 is SGHDN and CDR2 FVKESK. This CDR3 contains 18 residues. With V trimmed by 0 bases and J by 0 bases, 7 bases remained unmatched. The CDR3 DNA sequence: TGTGCCAGCAGCCAAGACAAGCCGGGACTAGCGCACCAAGAGACCCAGTACTTC. Translated: CASSQDKPGLAHQETQYF. Filled out from reference TRBV14 and TRBJ2-5, the complete variable domain reads EAGVTQFPSHSVIEKGQTVTLRCDPISGHDNLYWYRRVMGKEIKFLLHFVKESKQDESGMPNNRFLAERTGGTYSTLKVQPAELEDSGVYFCASSQDKPGLAHQETQYFGPGTRLLVL.

The chain uses TRBV6-2 or TRBV6-3 and TRBJ1-2; D gene ambiguous. Deletions cut 2 bases from V and 5 bases from J, with 18 bases between. CDR3 length: 16 amino acids. The germline V gene has CDR1 MNHEY and CDR2 SVGEGT. The DNA of the CDR3 is TGTGCCAGCAGTTACGGAGGCGGGGTCCTAACGTATGGCTACACCTTC. It is translated as CASSYGGGVLTYGYTF.

The CDR3 nucleotides read TGTGCCAGCAGTTACTCGGGACGGTATGAGCAGTTCTTC. Protein product: CASSYSGRYEQFF. The V call is TRBV6-5, the J call TRBJ2-1; D may be TRBD1 or TRBD2 (5 bases each). The germline V gene has CDR1 MNHEY and CDR2 SVGAGI. V gave up 0 bases and J gave up 8 bases, with 8 bases separating them. This CDR3 is built from 13 residues.

The chain combines TRBV13 with TRBJ1-1; D unclear. Germline CDR1 reads PRHDT; CDR2 reads FYEKMQ (reference sequence). This CDR3 region has 14 residues. Trimming left V 0 bases short and J 4 bases short, with 9 bases between. This CDR3 reads CASSLGEEITEAFF. DNA for the CDR3: TGTGCCAGCAGCTTAGGTGAGGAGATCACTGAAGCTTTCTTT.

V gene TRBV15 combines with J gene TRBJ1-1, with a weak D call TRBD1 (6 bases). The V gene's germline CDR1 is LNHNV and CDR2 YYDKDF (reference sequence). The CDR3 has 14 amino acids. Trimming pared 1 base from V and 6 bases from J, leaving 12 bases between. The CDR3 loop reads CATSRVRGTPEAFF. Here the CDR3 DNA reads TGTGCCACCAGCAGAGTTCGGGGGACACCTGAAGCTTTCTTT.

The chain carries TRBV30 and TRBJ1-2, with D possibly being TRBD1 (5 bases). V was shortened by 4 bases and J by 8 bases, with 14 bases between the two germline ends. CDR1 and CDR2 from the germline V gene are GTSNPN and SVGIG (reference sequence). The CDR3 contains 12 residues. The CDR3 nucleotides are TGTGCCTGGATTGGGGGGGGAGGCGGCTACACCTTC. Residues: CAWIGGGGGYTF.